The source of this T cell receptor (beta chain) is a study of control samples from healthy donors and cancer patients. Repertoires were generated with immunoSEQ multiplex PCR, while TCRdb's copy carries only in-frame clones and drops some. The data hold 84,000 or so clones, with roughly 89% observed a single time. CDR1 and CDR2 from the germline V gene are SGHRS and YFSETQ. CDR3 length: 12 amino acids. V gave up 2 bases and J gave up 1 base, with 3 bases separating them. This receptor was identified in a man between 45 and 60 years old in good health. The J gene is TRBJ1-1, the V gene TRBV5-1; D call uncertain. Sequencing was performed on blood. CDR3 sequence: CASSFGNTEAFF. CDR3 nucleotide sequence: TGCGCCAGCAGCTTTGGGAACACTGAAGCTTTCTTT.